Presented here are 28 T cell receptor beta chains from one specimen sequenced in a study of post-analysis software for immune sequencing data. Study findings and constraints: Roughly five TRBV segments were significantly more frequent in patients than in controls. TRBV5-6, TRBV5-1 and TRBV20-1 were among these segments.

Carried by the TCR beta cDNA libraries were unique molecular identifiers. TCRdb re-derived calls from the PCR reads in MiXCR, one entry per CDR3 protein. Here the sample spans roughly 800,000 distinct CDR3 sequences, approximately 57% being singletons. These receptors' targets are unknown. The sample was blood. These receptor sequences come from a girl aged 10-17 years with multiple sclerosis.

This clonotype appeared a few times. V gene TRBV6-6 combines with J gene TRBJ2-7; D possibly uses TRBD1 or TRBD2 (5 bases each). The germline V gene encodes CDR1 MNHNY and CDR2 SVGAGI (reference sequence). This CDR3 has 15 residues. Trimming removed 6 bases at V and 2 bases at J, with 17 bases between. CDR3 nucleotide sequence: TGTGCCAGCAGAGTAGGGTGGCAGGGACCCTACGAGCAGTACTTC. Its protein product is CASRVGWQGPYEQYF.

This sequence joins TRBV6-6 and TRBJ2-5, with a tentative D call TRBD2 (7 bases). The CDR3 contains 13 residues. CDR1 and CDR2 from the germline V gene are MNHNY and SVGAGI (reference sequence). Trimming pared 6 bases from V and 7 bases from J, leaving 15 bases between. The CDR3 region is CASRTSDRSTQYF. The CDR3 DNA reads TGTGCCAGCAGAACTAGCGACAGGTCGACCCAGTACTTC.

The chain uses TRBV7-3 and TRBJ2-7, with a possible D match to TRBD2 (5 bases). CDR1 is SGHTA and CDR2 is FQGTGA in the germline V gene. Trimming stripped 3 bases from V and 6 bases from J, with 15 bases between. The CDR3 runs 14 residues. The CDR3: CASSFSERFTEQYF. The CDR3 region has the DNA TGTGCCAGCAGCTTTTCGGAGCGGTTTACCGAGCAGTACTTC.

The chain joins TRBV5-1 to TRBJ2-5; 13 bases map to TRBD2. The CDR3 contains 16 residues. V lost 4 bases, J lost 2 bases, and 5 bases stayed unmatched. The germline V gene encodes CDR1 SGHRS and CDR2 YFSETQ. The CDR3 DNA sequence: TGCGCCAGCAGCATCGGACTAGCGGGAGCTCAAGAGACCCAGTACTTC. Translated: CASSIGLAGAQETQYF.

This clonotype was counted only a few times. The J gene is TRBJ2-5, the V gene TRBV3-1; 11 bases are a match to TRBD2. The J call may not be correct, given that the DNA end is closer to TRBJ2-4. This CDR3 is built from 16 residues. The V gene's germline CDR1 is LGHDT and CDR2 YNNKEL (reference sequence). CDR3 nucleotides: TGTGCCAGCAGCCAAGATAGTCTACTAGCGGGGGACATTCAGTACTTC. Translation gives CASSQDSLLAGDIQYF.

V usage is TRBV3-1 and J usage is TRBJ1-2; tentatively, D is TRBD1 (5 bases). CDR1 is LGHDT and CDR2 is YNNKEL in the germline V gene (reference sequence). The V end lost 0 bases, the J end lost 6 bases, and 17 bases lay between the germline ends. The CDR3 sequence is 16 residues long. The CDR3 sequence is CASSQDHMRGGDGYTF. The CDR3 DNA follows: TGTGCCAGCAGCCAAGATCACATGAGGGGCGGCGATGGCTACACCTTC.

The chain has TRBV29-1 and TRBJ2-3, with D maybe TRBD1 (5 bases). Per germline, CDR1 SQVTM and CDR2 ANQGSEA. The ends were cut back, 0 bases at V and 3 bases at J, with 7 bases in the middle. This CDR3 has 13 amino acids. The CDR3 DNA reads TGCAGCGTTGAAGATCCAGGGACAGATACGCAGTATTTT. Amino acids: CSVEDPGTDTQYF.

This clonotype was detected a few times. At one end the junction does not follow the germline gene, possibly because of a read error. The genes are TRBV29-1 and TRBJ2-5; D is perhaps TRBD1 or TRBD2 (5 bases each). Germline lookup yields CDR1 SQVTM and CDR2 ANQGSEA. The CDR3 has 13 residues. CDR3 protein: CSVRGRVMETQYF. CDR3 sequence (DNA): TGTAGCGTTCGGGGCAGGGTAATGGAGACCCAGTACTTC.

V gene TRBV7-9 combines with J gene TRBJ2-7, with TRBD2 as a possible D gene (6 bases). Between the trimmed V and J ends, which lost 2 bases and 1 base, there was a span of 15 bases. CDR1 SEHNR and CDR2 FQNEAQ come from the germline V gene (reference sequence). This CDR3 spans 16 amino acids. CDR3 nucleotide sequence: TGTGCCAGCAGCTTAATCGCGACTAGAGGATCCTACGAGCAGTACTTC. This codes for CASSLIATRGSYEQYF.

This clonotype was recorded a few times. The CDR3 is CASSGMAANGYTF. The CDR3 DNA reads TGTGCCAGCTCAGGGATGGCAGCTAATGGCTACACCTTC. The gene calls are TRBV12-3 or TRBV12-4 and TRBJ1-2; possible D gene TRBD1, 5 bases. V gave up 8 bases and J gave up 6 bases, with 16 bases separating them. The CDR3 sequence is 13 residues long.

This clonotype was detected a few times. The chain carries TRBV20-1 and TRBJ2-1; D is undetermined. Deletions cut 5 bases from V and 1 base from J, with 15 bases between. The CDR3 totals 15 residues. Germline V gene sequence: CDR1 DFQATT, CDR2 SNEGSKA (reference sequence). The CDR3 is CSALTRFRSYNEQFF. CDR3 DNA: TGCAGTGCTTTGACTCGGTTTAGGTCCTACAATGAGCAGTTCTTC.

The chain uses TRBV10-3 and TRBJ1-2; D is ambiguous. Trimming left V 6 bases short and J 3 bases short, with 8 bases between. The CDR3 consists of 12 residues. CDR1 ENHRY and CDR2 SYGVKD come from the germline V gene. This CDR3 is CAIRDEHYGYTF. In DNA, the CDR3 is TGTGCCATCAGGGACGAGCACTATGGCTACACCTTC.

The genes are TRBV5-1 and TRBJ2-1; 10 bases align to TRBD2. The V segment lost 4 bases and the J segment 4 bases; nucleotides outside the gene matches: 8. There are 16 residues in the CDR3. Per germline, CDR1 SGHRS and CDR2 YFSETQ. CDR3 nucleotides: TGCGCCAGCAGCCCAACCCTAGCGGGAGAGTACAATGAGCAGTTCTTC. Encoded protein: CASSPTLAGEYNEQFF.

On this clonotype: Germline is not matched at one junction end, which may reflect a read error. The CDR3 DNA sequence: TGTGGCAGCAGCCCTCTAGCGGGCCCCAGCCCCCCTGAGCAGTTCTTC. Translation: CGSSPLAGPSPPEQFF. V gene TRBV7-9 combines with J gene TRBJ2-1, with 8 bases identical to TRBD2. The germline V gene encodes CDR1 SEHNR and CDR2 FQNEAQ (reference sequence). CDR3 size: 16 residues. Variable domain in full (rest from reference TRBV7-9 and TRBJ2-1): DTGVSQNPRHKITKRGQNVTFRCDPISEHNRLYWYRQTLGQGPEFLTYFQNEAQLEKSRLLSDRFSAERPKGSFSTLEIQRTEQGDSAMYLCGSSPLAGPSPPEQFFGPGTRLTVL.

J is TRBJ2-1 and V is TRBV29-1; 10 nucleotides line up with TRBD1. The J call may be mistaken, given a closer DNA end match to TRBJ2-7. The CDR3 runs 18 residues. Germline CDR1 is SQVTM and CDR2 is ANQGSEA. Here the CDR3 DNA reads TGCAGCGCCCGTCGTGACAGGGGGCATAGACTCGGGGACAATGAGCAGTACTTC. Translating it yields CSARRDRGHRLGDNEQYF.

This clonotype was picked up a small number of times. This chain joins TRBV5-1 and TRBJ1-6, with 8 bases matching TRBD1. CDR3 length: 15 residues. The junction had 8 bases not matched to a gene; V was cut back by 3 bases and J by 9 bases. The V gene's germline CDR1 is SGHRS and CDR2 YFSETQ. The CDR3 nucleotides are TGCGCCAGCAGCTATGGACAGGGTTTTGCTTCACCCCTCCACTTT. Translating gives CASSYGQGFASPLHF.

Points on this clonotype: An end of the junction does not agree with germline; a read error may underlie this. CDR3 loop: CAGSILAGVAKNIQYF. DNA of the CDR3: TGTGCCGGCAGTATTCTAGCGGGGGTAGCCAAAAACATTCAGTACTTC. V and J are TRBV12-3 or TRBV12-4 and TRBJ2-4, with 10 bases that match TRBD2. This CDR3 is built from 16 residues.

This rearrangement joins TRBV6-1 to TRBJ1-2; the D is unclear. The CDR3 length is 14 residues. CDR1 and CDR2 (germline): MNHNS, SASEGT. V dropped 6 bases and J dropped 4 bases, with 15 bases sitting between them. The CDR3 loop reads CASRSAGMIYGYTF. CDR3 DNA: TGTGCCAGCAGGAGTGCGGGCATGATCTATGGCTACACCTTC.

The CDR3 here is CASSVGDGLVWEQYF. The CDR3 coding sequence is TGTGCCAGCAGCGTAGGCGACGGACTAGTCTGGGAGCAGTACTTC. This sequence joins TRBV9 and TRBJ2-7, with 7 positions matching TRBD2. V trimming: 0 bases; J trimming: 7 bases; junction bases outside the gene matches: 10. This CDR3 region has 15 residues. Germline assignment: CDR1 SGDLS and CDR2 YYNGEE.

V and J are TRBV10-3 and TRBJ2-2, with D unclear. Germline CDR1 reads ENHRY; CDR2 reads SYGVKD. Trimming removed 2 bases at V and 2 bases at J, with 6 bases between. This CDR3 is built from 14 residues. The CDR3 DNA sequence: TGTGCCATCAGTGAGCTGATTAACACCGGGGAGCTGTTTTTT. It is translated as CAISELINTGELFF.

The genes are TRBV12-3 or TRBV12-4 and TRBJ1-2; D is unresolved. The CDR3 runs 13 residues. V was cut by 1 base and J by 8 bases, with 11 bases left in between. In DNA, the CDR3 is TGTGCCAGCAGTTTAGGCTGGGAAACAGGCTACACCTTC. Protein product: CASSLGWETGYTF.

The chain joins TRBV6-5 to TRBJ1-5; the D gene is possibly TRBD1 (6 bases). CDR3 length: 17 residues. CDR1 and CDR2 from the germline V gene are MNHEY and SVGAGI. Deletions cut 2 bases from V and 4 bases from J, with 18 bases between. Here the CDR3 reads CASSYTPPGTNNQPQHF. In DNA form, the CDR3 reads TGTGCCAGCAGTTACACTCCACCCGGGACAAATAATCAGCCCCAGCATTTT.

This clonotype was counted once. This chain's CDR3 is CASSLAPTPANNEQFF. Here the CDR3 DNA reads TGTGCCAGCAGCTTAGCCCCGACACCTGCGAACAATGAGCAGTTCTTC. The gene calls are TRBV7-2 and TRBJ2-1; D is unresolved. This CDR3 is 16 amino acids long. V was clipped by 0 bases and J by 5 bases, with 14 bases between them. The V gene's germline CDR1 is SGHTA and CDR2 FQGNSA.

The chain employs TRBV5-6 and TRBJ1-2, with 7 bases lining up with TRBD1. Germline loops: CDR1 SGHDT, CDR2 YYEEEE. The V segment lost 0 bases and the J segment 4 bases; nucleotides outside the gene matches: 9. The CDR3 consists of 16 residues. CDR3 in amino acids: CASSLGNRDSTYGYTF. CDR3 DNA sequence: TGTGCCAGCAGCTTGGGAAACCGGGACAGTACCTATGGCTACACCTTC.

V is TRBV4-1 and J is TRBJ2-7; 8 bases match TRBD2. The CDR3 is 15 amino acids. Unmatched junction bases numbered 9, after V lost 6 bases and J lost 2 bases. CDR1 is MGHRA, CDR2 YSYEKL, per germline. CDR3 DNA sequence: TGCGCCAGCAGACAAAGCGGGAGCGGCGCCTACGAGCAGTACTTC. This sequence encodes CASRQSGSGAYEQYF.

In this sample, this clonotype turned up once. V usage is TRBV12-3 or TRBV12-4 and J usage is TRBJ1-2, with a weak D call TRBD1 (6 bases). This CDR3 is built from 14 residues. The ends were cut back, 5 bases at V and 8 bases at J, with 18 bases in the middle. Here the CDR3 reads CASSPPGRGTGYTF. DNA for the CDR3: TGTGCCAGCAGTCCACCGGGGAGGGGGACCGGCTACACCTTC.

In DNA, the CDR3 is TGTGCCAGCAAGGTAGCGGGAGGGGAGACCCAGTACTTC. Translated, it gives CASKVAGGETQYF. V is TRBV6-1 and J is TRBJ2-5, with TRBD2 matching 11 bases. The germline V gene encodes CDR1 MNHNS and CDR2 SASEGT. Trimming at V came to 7 bases and at J to 5 bases, leaving 3 bases not matched to a gene. This CDR3 region has 13 residues.

The chain recombines TRBV15 with TRBJ1-5; D is undetermined. The V gene's germline CDR1 is LNHNV and CDR2 YYDKDF (reference sequence). V was shortened by 3 bases and J by 1 base, with 13 bases between the two germline ends. The CDR3 runs to 16 residues. The CDR3, as DNA: TGTGCCACCAGCAGGGCAGGTCCCGGAAGCAATCAGCCCCAGCATTTT. As protein: CATSRAGPGSNQPQHF.